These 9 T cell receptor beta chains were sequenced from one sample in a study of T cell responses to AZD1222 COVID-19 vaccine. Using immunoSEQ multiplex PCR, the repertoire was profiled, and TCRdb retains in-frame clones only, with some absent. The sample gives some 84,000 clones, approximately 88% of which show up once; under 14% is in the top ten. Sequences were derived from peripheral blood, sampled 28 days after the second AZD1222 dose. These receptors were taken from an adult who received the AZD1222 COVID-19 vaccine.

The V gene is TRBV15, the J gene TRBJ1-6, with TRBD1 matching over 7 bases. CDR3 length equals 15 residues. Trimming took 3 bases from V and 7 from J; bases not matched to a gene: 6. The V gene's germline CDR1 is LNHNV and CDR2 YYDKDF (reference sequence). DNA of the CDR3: TGTGCCACCAGCAGTAGGGACAGCTTGAATTCACCCCTCCACTTT. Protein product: CATSSRDSLNSPLHF.

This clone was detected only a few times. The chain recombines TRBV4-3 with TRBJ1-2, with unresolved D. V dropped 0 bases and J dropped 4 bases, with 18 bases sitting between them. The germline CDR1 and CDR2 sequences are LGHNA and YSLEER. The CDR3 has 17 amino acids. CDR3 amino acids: CASSQDRGSRARYGYTF. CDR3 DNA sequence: TGCGCCAGCAGCCAAGATCGGGGTTCTCGCGCGCGCTATGGCTACACCTTC.

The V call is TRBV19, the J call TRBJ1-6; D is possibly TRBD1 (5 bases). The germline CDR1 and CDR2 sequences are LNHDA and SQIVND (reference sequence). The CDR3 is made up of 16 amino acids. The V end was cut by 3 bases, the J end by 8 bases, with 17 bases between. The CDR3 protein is CASSIVGGSFDSPLHF. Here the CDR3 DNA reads TGTGCCAGTAGTATCGTGGGGGGATCCTTTGATTCACCCCTCCACTTT.

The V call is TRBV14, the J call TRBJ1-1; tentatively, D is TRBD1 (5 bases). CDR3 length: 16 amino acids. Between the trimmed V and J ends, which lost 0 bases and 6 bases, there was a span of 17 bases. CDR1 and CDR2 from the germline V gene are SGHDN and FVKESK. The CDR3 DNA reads TGTGCCAGCAGCCAAGATTCTTCCTACCCGGGGGCTGAAGCTTTCTTT. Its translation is CASSQDSSYPGAEAFF.

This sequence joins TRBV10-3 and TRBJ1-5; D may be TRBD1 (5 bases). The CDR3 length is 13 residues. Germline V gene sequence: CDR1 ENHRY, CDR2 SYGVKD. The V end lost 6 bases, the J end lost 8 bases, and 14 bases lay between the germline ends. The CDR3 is CAIREGPLEPQHF. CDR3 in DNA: TGTGCCATCAGGGAGGGACCGTTAGAGCCCCAGCATTTT.

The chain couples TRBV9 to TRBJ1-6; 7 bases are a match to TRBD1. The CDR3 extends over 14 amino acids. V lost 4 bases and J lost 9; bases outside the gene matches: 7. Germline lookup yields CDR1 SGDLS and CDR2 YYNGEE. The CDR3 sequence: CASSPAGGGSPLHF. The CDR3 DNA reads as TGTGCCAGCAGCCCCGCAGGGGGGGGTTCACCCCTCCACTTT.

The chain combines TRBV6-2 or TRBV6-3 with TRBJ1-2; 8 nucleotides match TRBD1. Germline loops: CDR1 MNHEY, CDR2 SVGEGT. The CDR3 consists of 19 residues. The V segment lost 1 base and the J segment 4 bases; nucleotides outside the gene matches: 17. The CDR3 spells CASSYYGQGGGSSVYGYTF. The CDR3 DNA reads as TGTGCCAGCAGTTACTACGGACAGGGCGGAGGTTCTAGTGTCTATGGCTACACCTTC.

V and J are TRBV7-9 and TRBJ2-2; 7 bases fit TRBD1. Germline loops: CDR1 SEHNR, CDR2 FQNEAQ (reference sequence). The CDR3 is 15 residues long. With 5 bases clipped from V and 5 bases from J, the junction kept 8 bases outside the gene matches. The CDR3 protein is CASSPPGTATGELFF. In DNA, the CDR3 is TGTGCCAGCAGCCCGCCCGGGACAGCGACCGGGGAGCTGTTTTTT.

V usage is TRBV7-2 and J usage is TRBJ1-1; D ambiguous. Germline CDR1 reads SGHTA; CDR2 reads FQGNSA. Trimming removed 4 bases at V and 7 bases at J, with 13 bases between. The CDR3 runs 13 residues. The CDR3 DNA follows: TGTGCCAGCAGCTCCGGCCTGTGGGGTGAAGCTTTCTTT. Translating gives CASSSGLWGEAFF.